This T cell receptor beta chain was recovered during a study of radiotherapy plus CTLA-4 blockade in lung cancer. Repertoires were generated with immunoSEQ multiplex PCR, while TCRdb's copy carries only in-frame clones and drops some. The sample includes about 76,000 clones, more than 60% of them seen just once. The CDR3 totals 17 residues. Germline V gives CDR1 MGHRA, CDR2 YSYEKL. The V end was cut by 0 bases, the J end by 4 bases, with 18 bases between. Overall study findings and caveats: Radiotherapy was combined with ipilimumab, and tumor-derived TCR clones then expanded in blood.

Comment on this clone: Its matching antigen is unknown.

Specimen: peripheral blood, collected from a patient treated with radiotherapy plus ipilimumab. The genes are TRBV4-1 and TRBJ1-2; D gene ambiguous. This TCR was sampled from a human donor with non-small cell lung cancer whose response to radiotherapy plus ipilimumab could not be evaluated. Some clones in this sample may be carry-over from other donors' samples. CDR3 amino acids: CASSQELWSGVLYGYTF. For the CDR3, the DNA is TGCGCCAGCAGCCAAGAACTTTGGTCGGGTGTCCTCTATGGCTACACCTTC.